This T cell receptor beta chain was recovered during a study of blood T cell repertoires in COVID-19. Looking at the study overall: COVID-19 samples from acute and convalescent phases originated in the United States, Italy and Spain. Sample material is recorded as cDNA or gDNA derived from T cells, B-cell-depleted T cells, or PBMCs.

Participants, 18 to 89 years old, spanned 25 or so US areas. Participant-given clinical history determined each cohort assignment. Only in-frame clones appear in the TCRdb table, and some are missing; sequencing was by immunoSEQ multiplex PCR. Of around 300,000 clones in the sample, 75% to 90% are singletons; the top ten hold 2% to 3%. The V and J ends lost 4 bases and 8 bases, in that order; junction bases with no gene match: 4. The germline V gene encodes CDR1 PRHDT and CDR2 FYEKMQ (reference sequence). This CDR3 has 15 residues. This chain joins TRBV13 and TRBJ1-6; 11 positions agree with TRBD1. Sequencing was done on a sample of PBMCs or T cells enriched from blood (not recorded which). The sequence derives from a young woman who had recovered from COVID-19. CDR3 protein: CASSSDRGQDSPLHF. The CDR3 nucleotides are TGTGCCAGCAGCTCGGACAGGGGGCAAGATTCACCCCTCCACTTT.